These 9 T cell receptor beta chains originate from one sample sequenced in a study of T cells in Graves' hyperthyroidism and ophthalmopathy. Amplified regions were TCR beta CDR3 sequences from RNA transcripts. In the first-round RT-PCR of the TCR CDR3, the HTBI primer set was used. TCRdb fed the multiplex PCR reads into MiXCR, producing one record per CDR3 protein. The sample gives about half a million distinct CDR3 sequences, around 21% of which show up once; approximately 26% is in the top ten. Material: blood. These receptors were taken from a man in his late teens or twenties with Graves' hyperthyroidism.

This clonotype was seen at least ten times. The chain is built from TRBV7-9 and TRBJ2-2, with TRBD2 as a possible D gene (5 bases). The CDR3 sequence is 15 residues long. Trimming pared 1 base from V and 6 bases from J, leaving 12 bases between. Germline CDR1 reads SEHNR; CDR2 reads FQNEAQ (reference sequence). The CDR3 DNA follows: TGTGCCAGCAGCTTAGTGCCAGCGGTGGCCGGGGAGCTGTTTTTT. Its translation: CASSLVPAVAGELFF.

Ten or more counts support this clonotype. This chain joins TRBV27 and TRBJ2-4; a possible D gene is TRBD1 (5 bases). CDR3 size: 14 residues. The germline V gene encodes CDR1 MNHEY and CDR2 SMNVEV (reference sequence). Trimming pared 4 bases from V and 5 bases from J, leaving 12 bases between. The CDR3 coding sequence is TGTGCCAGCAGTTCGTGGGGCAGCCAAAACATTCAGTACTTC. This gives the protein CASSSWGSQNIQYF.

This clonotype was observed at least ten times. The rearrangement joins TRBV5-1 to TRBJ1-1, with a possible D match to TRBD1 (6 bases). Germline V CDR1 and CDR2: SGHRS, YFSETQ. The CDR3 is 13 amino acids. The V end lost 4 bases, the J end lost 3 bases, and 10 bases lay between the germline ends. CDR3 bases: TGCGCCAGCAGCCCGCGGACAGACACTGAAGCTTTCTTT. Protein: CASSPRTDTEAFF.

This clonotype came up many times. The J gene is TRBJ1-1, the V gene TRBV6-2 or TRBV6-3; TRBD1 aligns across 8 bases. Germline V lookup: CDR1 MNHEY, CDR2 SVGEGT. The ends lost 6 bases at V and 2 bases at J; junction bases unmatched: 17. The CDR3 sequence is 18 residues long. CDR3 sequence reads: CASSYRPLGQGRNTEAFF. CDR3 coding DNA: TGTGCCAGCAGCTACCGTCCTTTAGGACAGGGTAGAAACACTGAAGCTTTCTTT.

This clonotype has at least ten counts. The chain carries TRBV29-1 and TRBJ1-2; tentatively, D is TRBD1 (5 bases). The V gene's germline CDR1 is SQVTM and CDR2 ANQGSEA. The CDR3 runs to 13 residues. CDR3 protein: CSSPRGEGYGYTF. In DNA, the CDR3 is TGCTCATCCCCACGAGGGGAGGGCTATGGCTACACCTTC.

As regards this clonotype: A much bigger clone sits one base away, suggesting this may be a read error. The CDR3 sequence is CSVDTGFAGDTIYF. CDR3 nucleotides: TGCAGCGTTGATACTGGGTTTGCTGGAGACACCATATATTTT. The chain combines TRBV29-1 with TRBJ1-3; no clear D gene. Germline V CDR1 and CDR2: SQVTM, ANQGSEA. The CDR3 totals 14 residues.

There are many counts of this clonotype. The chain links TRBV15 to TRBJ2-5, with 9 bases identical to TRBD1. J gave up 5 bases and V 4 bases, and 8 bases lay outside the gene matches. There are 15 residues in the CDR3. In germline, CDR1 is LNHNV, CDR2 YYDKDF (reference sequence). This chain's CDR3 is CATSIDRGMGETQYF. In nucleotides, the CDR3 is TGTGCCACCAGCATTGACAGGGGGATGGGGGAGACCCAGTACTTC.

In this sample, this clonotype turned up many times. The CDR3 spells CASSLHQGQGTQPQHF. The CDR3, as DNA: TGTGCCAGCAGTTTACACCAGGGACAGGGGACTCAGCCCCAGCATTTT. The gene calls are TRBV12-3 or TRBV12-4 and TRBJ1-5; TRBD1 aligns across 10 bases. The CDR3 is 16 residues long. V lost 2 bases and J lost 6; bases outside the gene matches: 7.

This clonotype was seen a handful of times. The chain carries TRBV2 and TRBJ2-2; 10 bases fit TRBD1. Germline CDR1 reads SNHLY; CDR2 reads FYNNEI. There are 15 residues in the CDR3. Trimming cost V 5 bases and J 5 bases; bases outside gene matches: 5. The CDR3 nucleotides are TGTGCCAGCAGTCGCGGACAGGGGGAAACCGGGGAGCTGTTTTTT. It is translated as CASSRGQGETGELFF.